A single sample is the source of the 14 T cell receptor beta chains below, sequenced in a study of molecular identifiers for immune sequencing clone quantification. TCRdb used MiXCR to reprocess the PCR reads, holding one entry per CDR3 protein. The data show more than 250,000 distinct CDR3 sequences, about a fifth seen once. Specimen: naive CD8+ T cells from blood, with Jurkat cell RNA spiked in. Subset reported: FACS-sorted CD8+CD4-CCR7+CD45RA+ naive T cells. The origin of the receptors is a human donor in good health. Some libraries in this study had Jurkat cell RNA spiked in.

Ten or more counts support this clonotype. The chain has TRBV19 and TRBJ1-1; 8 nucleotides line up with TRBD1. Trimming cost V 3 bases and J 4 bases; bases outside gene matches: 7. Germline V lookup: CDR1 LNHDA, CDR2 SQIVND (reference sequence). The CDR3 is 15 residues long. The CDR3 sequence: CASSITQGAFTEAFF. CDR3 bases: TGTGCCAGTAGTATTACCCAGGGGGCGTTCACTGAAGCTTTCTTT. Together with reference TRBV19 and TRBJ1-1, the CDR3 gives the full variable domain: DGGITQSPKYLFRKEGQNVTLSCEQNLNHDAMYWYRQDPGQGLRLIYYSQIVNDFQKGDIAEGYSVSREKKESFPLTVTSAQKNPTAFYLCASSITQGAFTEAFFGQGTRLTVV.

The rearrangement uses TRBV2 and TRBJ2-5, with D perhaps assigned TRBD1 or TRBD2 (7 bases each). Trimming removed 7 bases at V and 13 bases at J, with 19 bases between. The length of the CDR3 is 12 residues. Germline CDR1 SNHLY, CDR2 FYNNEI. This chain's CDR3 is CASIWEGQKRYF. The DNA of the CDR3 is TGTGCCAGCATATGGGAGGGACAGAAACGGTACTTC. The whole variable domain, filled in from reference TRBV2 and TRBJ2-5, reads EPEVTQTPSHQVTQMGQEVILRCVPISNHLYFYWYRQILGQKVEFLVSFYNNEISEKSEIFDDQFSVERPDGSNFTLKIRSTKLEDSAMYFCASIWEGQKRYFGPGTRLLVL.

This clonotype was seen a handful of times. The rearrangement joins TRBV4-3 to TRBJ2-7; no clear D. V dropped 0 bases and J dropped 3 bases, with 18 bases sitting between them. Germline V gives CDR1 LGHNA, CDR2 YSLEER. This CDR3 is 17 amino acids long. The CDR3 here is CASSQDVRQSLLYEQYF. CDR3 sequence (DNA): TGCGCCAGCAGCCAAGACGTAAGGCAGTCACTTCTCTACGAGCAGTACTTC.

This clonotype was seen repeatedly, ten times or more. The V and J genes are TRBV12-3 or TRBV12-4 and TRBJ2-2; TRBD2 aligns across 9 bases. The CDR3 loop spans 16 amino acids. Unmatched junction bases numbered 9, after V lost 5 bases and J lost 5 bases. The CDR3 DNA is TGTGCCAGCAGTCCCATAGCGGGAGCGGGTACCGGGGAGCTGTTTTTT. It codes for CASSPIAGAGTGELFF.

This clonotype was counted only a few times. One junction end does not reproduce the germline sequence, and a read error may be involved. V gene TRBV7-9 combines with J gene TRBJ1-5; D is possibly TRBD1 (5 bases). The germline CDR1 and CDR2 sequences are SEHNR and FQNEAQ (reference sequence). There are 14 residues in the CDR3. This chain's CDR3 is CASSPPGASQSQHF. The CDR3 nucleotides read TGTGCCAGCAGCCCCCCTGGGGCAAGTCAGTCCCAGCATTTT. The full variable domain, its missing parts supplied by reference TRBV7-9 and TRBJ1-5, is DTGVSQNPRHKITKRGQNVTFRCDPISEHNRLYWYRQTLGQGPEFLTYFQNEAQLEKSRLLSDRFSAERPKGSFSTLEIQRTEQGDSAMYLCASSPPGASQSQHFGDGTRLSIL.

The sample holds many counts of this clonotype. The CDR3 region is CAWSAGHFEQYF. As DNA, the CDR3 is TGTGCCTGGAGTGCGGGACATTTCGAGCAGTACTTC. This chain uses TRBV30 with TRBJ2-7, with D tentatively TRBD1 (6 bases). With 1 base removed from V and 6 bases from J, the gap between germline ends came to 10 bases. Per the germline V gene, CDR1 is GTSNPN and CDR2 is SVGIG (reference sequence). This CDR3 has 12 residues.

A few counts support this clonotype. The rearrangement links TRBV20-1 to TRBJ2-2; maybe TRBD1 (6 bases). The CDR3 has 15 residues. Germline V gene sequence: CDR1 DFQATT, CDR2 SNEGSKA (reference sequence). Trimming shortened V by 0 bases and J by 4 bases, and 12 bases separated the two germline ends. DNA for the CDR3: TGCAGTGCTAGAGATATTCAGGGGACCACCGGGGAGCTGTTTTTT. Amino acids: CSARDIQGTTGELFF.

In its sample, this clonotype was seen many times. The chain has TRBV29-1 and TRBJ2-5; 10 bases are shared with TRBD2. This CDR3 region has 16 residues. With 1 base clipped from V and 5 bases from J, the junction kept 10 bases outside the gene matches. CDR1 SQVTM and CDR2 ANQGSEA come from the germline V gene. The DNA of the CDR3 is TGCAGCGTTGAAGGGTGGAGCGGGGGGGAGGATGAGACCCAGTACTTC. Translating gives CSVEGWSGGEDETQYF.

This clonotype was found many times. This sequence joins TRBV6-5 and TRBJ2-5, with D possibly matching TRBD1 (5 bases). Germline assignment: CDR1 MNHEY and CDR2 SVGAGI. The ends were cut back, 0 bases at V and 4 bases at J, with 9 bases in the middle. This CDR3 region has 14 residues. CDR3 protein: CASSYSSRGETQYF. The CDR3 DNA is TGTGCCAGCAGTTACTCGAGTAGGGGAGAGACCCAGTACTTC.

This clonotype was observed at least ten times. The V call is TRBV7-6, the J call TRBJ2-7; 14 bases map to TRBD2. Germline V gene sequence: CDR1 SGHVS, CDR2 FNYEAQ. V shed 8 bases, J shed 5 bases, and the junction held 5 bases outside the gene matches. The CDR3 has 14 amino acids. This chain's CDR3 is CASARLAGGHEQYF. The DNA for the CDR3 is TGTGCCAGCGCGAGACTAGCGGGAGGGCACGAGCAGTACTTC.

The table lists this clonotype with a few counts. The chain combines TRBV7-9 with TRBJ1-4; weak D call: TRBD1 (6 bases). Trimming took off 4 bases at V and 2 bases at J, with 17 bases between the two ends. The CDR3 runs 17 residues. The germline CDR1 and CDR2 sequences are SEHNR and FQNEAQ (reference sequence). Here the CDR3 reads CASSSLSGGRTNEKLFF. The CDR3 DNA is TGTGCCAGCAGCTCCCTATCGGGGGGCCGGACTAATGAAAAACTGTTTTTT.

Points on this clonotype: A much larger clone sits a single nucleotide away, making a read error possible. The chain carries TRBV4-3 and TRBJ2-7; D gene ambiguous. Germline CDR1 reads LGHNA; CDR2 reads YSLEER. The germline V and J ends were trimmed by 0 bases and 2 bases, with 11 bases remaining between them. The CDR3 is made up of 15 amino acids. The CDR3 sequence: CASSQEVGSTYEQYF. CDR3 in DNA: TGCGCCAGCAGCCAAGAAGTGGGGTCCACCTACGAGCAGTACTTC.

The V gene is TRBV4-2, the J gene TRBJ2-5, with 7 bases that match TRBD1. The CDR3 extends over 18 amino acids. CDR1 is LGHNA, CDR2 YNFKEQ, per germline. After removal of 4 bases from V and 1 base from J, the junction contained 15 bases not matched to a gene. The CDR3 spells CASSPLGTARNSQETQYF. The CDR3 DNA reads TGTGCCAGCAGCCCGTTGGGGACAGCACGAAACTCCCAAGAGACCCAGTACTTC.

The J gene is TRBJ2-3, the V gene TRBV5-8; possible D gene TRBD1, 6 bases. Trimming stripped 5 bases from V and 0 bases from J, with 16 bases between. This CDR3 is built from 16 residues. Germline V CDR1 and CDR2: SGHTS, YDEGEE. CDR3 residues: CASSTDSSPSTDTQYF. Here the CDR3 DNA reads TGTGCCAGCAGTACGGACAGTAGTCCTAGCACAGATACGCAGTATTTT.